Each of the 24 T cell receptor beta chains below was sequenced from the same sample in a study of shared clonotypes between healthy human individuals. Naive CD8 isolation took CD45RO-negative cells positively selected for CCR7 and excluded terminally differentiated effector memory CD45RA+ cells. Libraries were prepared by immunoSEQ multiplex PCR; TCRdb keeps only in-frame clonotypes and omits some of them. The sample consists of 1.5 million to 2.5 million clones, about 95% of them appearing once. Source material: naive CD8+ T cells sorted from blood. The receptors shown here come from a man younger than 30 in good health.

The CDR3 reads CASSDSVSYNEQFF. In DNA, the CDR3 is TGCGCCAGCTCAGATTCCGTCTCCTACAATGAGCAGTTCTTC. V usage is TRBV10-2 and J usage is TRBJ2-1; D remains unclear. Germline V gives CDR1 WSHSY, CDR2 SAAADI. The CDR3 covers 14 residues. The V end lost 8 bases, the J end lost 0 bases, and 11 bases lay between the germline ends.

The genes are TRBV6-5 and TRBJ1-2, with 7 bases that match TRBD1. V trimming: 6 bases; J trimming: 4 bases; junction bases outside the gene matches: 5. The CDR3 is made up of 13 amino acids. Germline values: CDR1 MNHEY, CDR2 SVGAGI. DNA of the CDR3: TGTGCCAGCAGGCCCCGGGACAGCTATGGCTACACCTTC. Translated, it gives CASRPRDSYGYTF.

Points on this clone: The same CDR3 also results from other DNA sequences found in this sample. The chain is built from TRBV7-9 and TRBJ2-7; maybe TRBD1 (6 bases). The CDR3 runs to 12 residues. The V end was cut by 5 bases, the J end by 2 bases, with 7 bases between. Germline CDR1 reads SEHNR; CDR2 reads FQNEAQ (reference sequence). CDR3 protein: CASSQGPYEQYF. CDR3 DNA sequence: TGTGCCAGCAGCCAGGGGCCCTACGAGCAGTACTTC.

This rearrangement joins TRBV7-6 to TRBJ1-3; tentatively, D is TRBD1 (5 bases). CDR3 length: 16 residues. V was cut by 1 base and J by 7 bases, with 17 bases left in between. Germline V gene lookup returns CDR1 SGHVS and CDR2 FNYEAQ. CDR3 in DNA: TGTGCCAGCAGCTTAGATCCAGGGACTTCCCCTAACACCATATATTTT. Translating gives CASSLDPGTSPNTIYF.

This clone was counted a single time. The chain joins TRBV10-3 to TRBJ2-2; 8 nucleotides agree with TRBD1. This CDR3 has 16 amino acids. Germline assignment: CDR1 ENHRY and CDR2 SYGVKD. Trimming took 2 bases from V and 6 from J; bases not matched to a gene: 8. The chain's CDR3 is CAISEEQGERAGELFF. CDR3 bases: TGTGCCATCAGTGAGGAACAGGGGGAGAGGGCCGGGGAGCTGTTTTTT.

V gene TRBV27 combines with J gene TRBJ2-7, with a weak D call TRBD2 (5 bases). V lost 2 bases and J 5 bases, leaving 13 bases between the germline ends. The CDR3 consists of 14 residues. Germline V CDR1 and CDR2: MNHEY, SMNVEV (reference sequence). The CDR3 loop reads CASSLSGKNHEQYF. Here the CDR3 DNA reads TGTGCCAGCAGTTTAAGCGGTAAAAACCACGAGCAGTACTTC.

The genes are TRBV27 and TRBJ2-3; D gene unclear. The germline gives CDR1 MNHEY, CDR2 SMNVEV (reference sequence). The CDR3 spans 14 residues. V gave up 4 bases and J gave up 6 bases, with 14 bases separating them. The CDR3 DNA reads as TGTGCCAGCAGTTCTTTCTCTACCGGGGATACGCAGTATTTT. It encodes CASSSFSTGDTQYF.

On this clone: Additional DNA sequences in this sample encode the identical CDR3. The CDR3 reads CAIKGETEAFF. For the CDR3, the DNA is TGTGCCATCAAAGGGGAAACTGAAGCTTTCTTT. The chain has TRBV10-3 and TRBJ1-1; a possible D gene is TRBD1 (5 bases). V was trimmed by 7 bases and J by 5 bases, leaving 8 bases between them. The CDR3 extends over 11 amino acids. Germline lookup yields CDR1 ENHRY and CDR2 SYGVKD.

This chain links TRBV10-1 with TRBJ2-7, with a weak D call TRBD1 (6 bases). The CDR3 extends over 13 amino acids. Deletions cut 6 bases from V and 3 bases from J, with 12 bases between. Per the germline V gene, CDR1 is WNHNN and CDR2 is SYGVQD (reference sequence). DNA of the CDR3: TGCGCCAGCAGAACAGGGCCCCTCTACGAGCAGTACTTC. Its protein is CASRTGPLYEQYF.

The chain links TRBV9 to TRBJ2-3; D could derive from TRBD1 or TRBD2 (5 bases each). The CDR3 sequence is 15 residues long. Trimming pared 4 bases from V and 0 bases from J, leaving 12 bases between. CDR1 and CDR2 from the germline V gene are SGDLS and YYNGEE. CDR3: CASSSWGSSTDTQYF. CDR3 DNA sequence: TGTGCCAGCAGCTCATGGGGGTCTAGCACAGATACGCAGTATTTT.

The rearrangement joins TRBV19 to TRBJ1-1; D perhaps matches TRBD1 (6 bases). The germline V and J ends were trimmed by 4 bases and 5 bases, with 11 bases remaining between them. The CDR3 has 13 residues. Germline lookup yields CDR1 LNHDA and CDR2 SQIVND (reference sequence). The CDR3 reads CASSSTGYTEAFF. DNA for the CDR3: TGTGCCAGTAGTAGTACAGGGTATACTGAAGCTTTCTTT. Variable domain in full (rest from reference TRBV19 and TRBJ1-1): DGGITQSPKYLFRKEGQNVTLSCEQNLNHDAMYWYRQDPGQGLRLIYYSQIVNDFQKGDIAEGYSVSREKKESFPLTVTSAQKNPTAFYLCASSSTGYTEAFFGQGTRLTVV.

J is TRBJ2-1 and V is TRBV25-1, with 10 bases identical to TRBD2. The J segment lost 7 bases and the V segment lost 6 bases, leaving 9 bases of the junction unmatched. There are 15 residues in the CDR3. CDR1 is MGHDK and CDR2 is SYGVNS in the germline V gene. Here the CDR3 reads CASRGTSGNGNEQFF. DNA of the CDR3: TGTGCCAGCAGGGGAACTAGCGGGAATGGAAATGAGCAGTTCTTC.

The chain carries TRBV7-9 and TRBJ1-2; D is uncertain. This CDR3 is built from 14 residues. The germline CDR1 and CDR2 sequences are SEHNR and FQNEAQ (reference sequence). Trimming took off 1 base at V and 4 bases at J, with 10 bases between the two ends. The CDR3 coding sequence is TGTGCCAGCAGCTTAGATGGCGTCCGCTATGGCTACACCTTC. Its translation: CASSLDGVRYGYTF.

The chain combines TRBV10-3 with TRBJ2-3; TRBD2 agrees at 10 bases. With V trimmed by 8 bases and J by 4 bases, 3 bases remained unmatched. CDR3 length: 13 amino acids. Germline CDR1 ENHRY, CDR2 SYGVKD. CDR3 nucleotides: TGTGCCATCGGGACTAGCGAGGCAGATACGCAGTATTTT. Its translation is CAIGTSEADTQYF.

This chain uses TRBV15 with TRBJ1-1, with D uncertain. Trimming pared 1 base from V and 0 bases from J, leaving 9 bases between. This CDR3 region has 15 residues. In germline, CDR1 is LNHNV, CDR2 YYDKDF (reference sequence). Written as DNA, the CDR3 is TGTGCCACCAGCAGAGTCGGATTCATGAACACTGAAGCTTTCTTT. Protein sequence: CATSRVGFMNTEAFF.

The chain is built from TRBV6-1 and TRBJ1-2, with D possibly matching TRBD1 (5 bases). In germline, CDR1 is MNHNS, CDR2 SASEGT. The V end lost 1 base, the J end lost 7 bases, and 16 bases lay between the germline ends. This CDR3 is built from 15 residues. Here the CDR3 reads CASSEVDGGAGGYTF. The CDR3 DNA sequence: TGTGCCAGCAGTGAAGTGGATGGAGGGGCGGGTGGCTACACCTTC.

The V and J genes are TRBV6-1 and TRBJ2-7; perhaps D is TRBD1 or TRBD2 (6 bases each). The V and J ends lost 6 bases and 2 bases respectively, with 14 bases between them. From germline, CDR1 is MNHNS and CDR2 SASEGT. The CDR3 has 14 amino acids. The CDR3 region is CASRRRGLAYEQYF. CDR3 DNA: TGTGCCAGCAGGAGACGGGGGCTCGCCTACGAGCAGTACTTC.

The rearrangement links TRBV7-9 to TRBJ2-7; 10 bases fit TRBD2. J gave up 7 bases and V 3 bases, and 6 bases lay outside the gene matches. The CDR3 runs 14 residues. The V gene's germline CDR1 is SEHNR and CDR2 FQNEAQ (reference sequence). CDR3 amino acids: CASSFGTSVEEQYF. The CDR3 DNA is TGTGCCAGCAGCTTCGGGACTAGCGTTGAAGAGCAGTACTTC.

The rearrangement links TRBV5-1 to TRBJ2-1; 9 bases align to TRBD2. The germline V gene encodes CDR1 SGHRS and CDR2 YFSETQ. The CDR3 has 18 residues. The ends lost 0 bases at V and 7 bases at J; junction bases unmatched: 14. The CDR3 sequence is CASSLDPFAGGNGNEQFF. The CDR3 bases are TGCGCCAGCAGCTTGGACCCTTTTGCGGGGGGGAACGGGAATGAGCAGTTCTTC.

The chain joins TRBV5-6 to TRBJ2-7; 7 nucleotides match TRBD2. The CDR3 runs 15 residues. The V gene's germline CDR1 is SGHDT and CDR2 YYEEEE. The V gene end was trimmed by 3 bases and the J gene end by 3 bases; junction bases not matched to a gene: 9. Here the CDR3 reads CASSSETSMVYEQYF. In DNA, the CDR3 is TGTGCCAGCAGCTCGGAGACTAGCATGGTCTACGAGCAGTACTTC.

V and J are TRBV10-3 and TRBJ1-2; D gene unclear. This CDR3 contains 14 residues. Trimming cost V 0 bases and J 2 bases, with 7 bases left between them. Germline lookup yields CDR1 ENHRY and CDR2 SYGVKD. CDR3 in amino acids: CAISESTDNYGYTF. Here the CDR3 DNA reads TGTGCCATCAGTGAGTCGACGGACAACTATGGCTACACCTTC.

V is TRBV4-3 and J is TRBJ2-3, with a weak D call TRBD2 (6 bases). The V end lost 0 bases, the J end lost 4 bases, and 20 bases lay between the germline ends. Germline V gene sequence: CDR1 LGHNA, CDR2 YSLEER. The CDR3 has 18 residues. CDR3 region: CASSQERALALGADTQYF. The DNA of the CDR3 is TGCGCCAGCAGCCAAGAGCGGGCTCTAGCGTTAGGGGCAGATACGCAGTATTTT.

The gene calls are TRBV30 and TRBJ1-2; the D gene is possibly TRBD1 (5 bases). The CDR3 contains 17 residues. The germline V gene has CDR1 GTSNPN and CDR2 SVGIG (reference sequence). Trimming took 3 bases from V and 8 from J, leaving 28 bases between them. CDR3 in DNA: TGTGCCTGGAGCCCATATTTTCGGGACCCCAGTGGATGGGGCTACACCTTC. Translated: CAWSPYFRDPSGWGYTF.

The chain is built from TRBV7-8 and TRBJ2-2, with D possibly being TRBD1 (6 bases). V shed 4 bases and J shed 1 base, with 7 bases lying between them. The CDR3 has 14 residues. Germline CDR1 and CDR2: SGHVS and FQNEAQ. CDR3 loop: CASSYRENTGELFF. DNA for the CDR3: TGTGCCAGCAGCTACAGGGAGAACACCGGGGAGCTGTTTTTT.